Below, one T cell receptor beta chain is given with its context. Antigen: not known. V lost 6 bases, J lost 7 bases, and 7 bases stayed unmatched. This CDR3 has 13 residues. Germline V lookup: CDR1 MDHEN, CDR2 SYDVKM. Treatment meaning: roughly 11-day PBMC culture with coronavirus spike peptide pools or control peptides (ViraFEST assay). One should note that the unexposed donor's CD4+ T cells were collected before the COVID-19 pandemic (2011-2018). It was with 10 IU/ml IL-2 and roughly 9.1 ug/ml peptide pools that 1.5 million to 2.5 million PBMCs per well were cultured. At the Johns Hopkins FTIC core, DNA taken from cultured CD4+ T cells was sequenced by way of the Oncomine TCR Beta short-read assay. Once CD4+ T cells had been cultured, genomic DNA was extracted from them. Via MiXCR, TCRdb re-called the PCR reads, giving one row per CDR3 protein. The sample holds over 9,500 distinct CDR3 sequences, 40% seen once.

The data were taken from a study of vaccination and CD4 T cells after COVID-19. The J gene is TRBJ1-2, the V gene TRBV28; TRBD1 aligns across 8 bases. Sequences were obtained from CD4+ T cells from blood, cultured in vitro. The receptor's source is a human donor in good health. CDR3 coding DNA: TGTGCCAGCAGAAGGACAGGGAGCTCTGGCTACACCTTC. It codes for CASRRTGSSGYTF.